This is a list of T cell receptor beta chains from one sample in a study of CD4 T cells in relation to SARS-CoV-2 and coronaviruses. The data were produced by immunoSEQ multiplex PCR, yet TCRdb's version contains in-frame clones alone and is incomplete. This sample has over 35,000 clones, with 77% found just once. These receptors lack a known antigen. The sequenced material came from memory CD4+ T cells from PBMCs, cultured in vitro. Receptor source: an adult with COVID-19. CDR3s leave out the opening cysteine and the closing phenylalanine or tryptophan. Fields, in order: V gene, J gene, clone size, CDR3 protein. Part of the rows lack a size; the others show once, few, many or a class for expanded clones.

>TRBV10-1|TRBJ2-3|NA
ASSDNLGSRTDTQY
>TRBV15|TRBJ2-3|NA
ATSRTLQADTQY
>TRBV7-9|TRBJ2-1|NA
ASSDGTSDFYEQF
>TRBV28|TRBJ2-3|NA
ASRPGGLAGSTDTQY
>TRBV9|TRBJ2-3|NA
ASSNGGRASTDTQY
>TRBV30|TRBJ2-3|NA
AAGPRDRESDTQY
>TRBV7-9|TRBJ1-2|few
ASAKGEGYT
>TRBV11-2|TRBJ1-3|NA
ASSLGQGKGSSGNTIY
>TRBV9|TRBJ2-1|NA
ASSVDGYNEQF
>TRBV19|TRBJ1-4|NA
ASSMRRGTNEKLF
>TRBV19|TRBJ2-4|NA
ATTAGLLNIQY
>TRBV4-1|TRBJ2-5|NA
ASSPPGTGAETQY
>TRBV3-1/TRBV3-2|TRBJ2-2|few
ASSLTGTSPANTGELF
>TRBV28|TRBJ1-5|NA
ASSFAGDRSDQPQH
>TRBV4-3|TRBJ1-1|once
ASSQEAKSEAF
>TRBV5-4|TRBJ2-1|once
ASSLASGSMDEQF
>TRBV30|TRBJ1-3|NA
AWSVGNTIY
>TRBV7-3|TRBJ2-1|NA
ASSLLTGGPRDEQF
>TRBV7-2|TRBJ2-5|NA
ASSPARGQETQY
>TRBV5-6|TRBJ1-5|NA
ASSLEFNRVRSNQPQH
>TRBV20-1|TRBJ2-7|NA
SARVWGEQY
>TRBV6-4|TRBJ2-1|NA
ASSDSEGLEQF
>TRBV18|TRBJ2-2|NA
ASSPSRALLGAGELF
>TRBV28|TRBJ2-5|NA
ASEDTTWTQY
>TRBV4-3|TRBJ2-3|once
ASSQRQGWTDTQY
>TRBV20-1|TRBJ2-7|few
SASSGLSHYEQY
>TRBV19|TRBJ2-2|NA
ASTLDGGRRTGELF
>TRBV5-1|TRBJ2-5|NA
ASSYGTGDQY
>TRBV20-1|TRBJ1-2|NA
SASRFGQNYGYT
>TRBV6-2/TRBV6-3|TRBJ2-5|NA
ASRRLAGGQETQY
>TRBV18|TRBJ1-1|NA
ASSIRAGDAEAF
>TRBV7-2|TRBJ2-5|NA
ASSFRLAGGETQY
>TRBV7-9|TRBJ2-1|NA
ASSLLDSWEQF
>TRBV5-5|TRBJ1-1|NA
ASSLLGFDSDTEAF
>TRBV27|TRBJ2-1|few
ASSSLADNEQF
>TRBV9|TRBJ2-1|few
ASSVASRYNEQF
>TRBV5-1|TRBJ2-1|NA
ASSLVGGTYNEQF
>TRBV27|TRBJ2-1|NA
ASRPGTVHNEQF
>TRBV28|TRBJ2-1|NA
ASSSSGKTNEQF
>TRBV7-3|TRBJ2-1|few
ASSLGNGMGSNEQF
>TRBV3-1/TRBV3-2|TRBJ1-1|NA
ASSQDGRVSEAF
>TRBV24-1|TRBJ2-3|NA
ATSDPTVSSGRYTDTQY
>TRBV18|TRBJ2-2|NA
ASSPRLYTGELF
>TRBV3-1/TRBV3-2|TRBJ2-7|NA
ASSQDFEQY
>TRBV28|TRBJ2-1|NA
ASTVSVGSGRANEQF
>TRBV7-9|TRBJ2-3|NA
ASSRGTSEADTQY
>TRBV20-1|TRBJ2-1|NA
SASRAQSAGEQF
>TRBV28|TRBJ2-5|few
ATEREWGETQY
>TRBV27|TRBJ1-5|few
ASSFQEYQPQH
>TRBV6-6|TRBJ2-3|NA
ASRSGPNTDTQY
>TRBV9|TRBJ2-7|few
ASSSSGDSALYEQY
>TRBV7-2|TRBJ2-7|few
ASSSGRDGYEQY